This entry describes one T cell receptor beta chain. The data were obtained in a study of control samples from healthy donors and cancer patients. Using immunoSEQ multiplex PCR, the repertoire was profiled, and TCRdb retains in-frame clones only, with some absent. The sample holds more than 45,000 clones, less than 95% seen once. V lost 5 bases and J lost 8; bases outside the gene matches: 12. There are 15 residues in the CDR3. The germline V gene has CDR1 LNHDA and CDR2 SQIVND (reference sequence). The receptor was derived from a young man with colorectal cancer. The sequencing sample was made of PBMCs. The chain recombines TRBV19 with TRBJ1-3; 7 bases line up with TRBD1. In DNA form, the CDR3 reads TGTGCCAGTAGTGGGGAAACAGGGGAGCAAGACACCATATATTTT. It is translated as CASSGETGEQDTIYF.